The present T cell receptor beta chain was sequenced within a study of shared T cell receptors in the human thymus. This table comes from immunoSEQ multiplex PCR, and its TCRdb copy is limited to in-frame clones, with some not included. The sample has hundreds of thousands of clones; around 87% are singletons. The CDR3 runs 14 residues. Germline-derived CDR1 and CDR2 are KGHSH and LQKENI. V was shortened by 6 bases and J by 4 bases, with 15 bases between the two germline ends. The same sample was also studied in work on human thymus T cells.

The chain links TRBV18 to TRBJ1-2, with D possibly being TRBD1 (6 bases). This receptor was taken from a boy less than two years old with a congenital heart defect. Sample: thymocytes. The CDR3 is CASSPTGSGYGYTF. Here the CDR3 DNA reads TGTGCCAGCTCCCCTACAGGGTCCGGCTATGGCTACACCTTC.